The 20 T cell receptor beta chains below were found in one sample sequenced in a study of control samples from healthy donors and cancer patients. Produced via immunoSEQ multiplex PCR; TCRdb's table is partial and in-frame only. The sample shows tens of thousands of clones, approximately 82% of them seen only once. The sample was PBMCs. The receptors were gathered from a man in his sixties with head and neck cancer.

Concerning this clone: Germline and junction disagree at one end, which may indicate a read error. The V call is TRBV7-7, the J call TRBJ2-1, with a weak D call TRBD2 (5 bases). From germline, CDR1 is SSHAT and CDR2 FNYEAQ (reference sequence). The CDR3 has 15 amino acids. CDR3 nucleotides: TGTGCCAGCAGCCTTAACCGGGATTCCTGCAATGAGCAGTTCTTC. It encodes CASSLNRDSCNEQFF.

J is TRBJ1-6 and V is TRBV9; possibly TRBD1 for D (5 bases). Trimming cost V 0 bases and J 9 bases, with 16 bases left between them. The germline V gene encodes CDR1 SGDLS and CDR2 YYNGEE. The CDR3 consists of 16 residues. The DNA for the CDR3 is TGTGCCAGCAGCGTAGGAATTGGGGGTGTTAGTTCACCCCTCCACTTT. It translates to CASSVGIGGVSSPLHF.

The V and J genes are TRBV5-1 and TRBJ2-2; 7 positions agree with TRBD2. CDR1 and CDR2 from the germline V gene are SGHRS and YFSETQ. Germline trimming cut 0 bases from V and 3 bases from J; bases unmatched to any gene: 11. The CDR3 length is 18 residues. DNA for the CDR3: TGCGCCAGCAGCTTGGTGGCGGGGGACTTTCAACACACCGGGGAGCTGTTTTTT. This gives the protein CASSLVAGDFQHTGELFF.

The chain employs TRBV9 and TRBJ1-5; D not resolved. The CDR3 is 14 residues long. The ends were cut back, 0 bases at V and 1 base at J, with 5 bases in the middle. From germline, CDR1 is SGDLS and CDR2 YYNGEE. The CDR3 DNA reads TGTGCCAGCAGCGTAGGACTCAGCAATCAGCCCCAGCATTTT. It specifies CASSVGLSNQPQHF. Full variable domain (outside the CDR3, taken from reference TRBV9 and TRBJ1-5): DSGVTQTPKHLITATGQRVTLRCSPRSGDLSVYWYQQSLDQGLQFLIQYYNGEERAKGNILERFSAQQFPDLHSELNLSSLELGDSALYFCASSVGLSNQPQHFGDGTRLSIL.

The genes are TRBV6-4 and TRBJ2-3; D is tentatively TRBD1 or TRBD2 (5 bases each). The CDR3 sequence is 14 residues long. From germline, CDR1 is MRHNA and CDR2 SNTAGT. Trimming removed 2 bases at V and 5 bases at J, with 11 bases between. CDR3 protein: CASSDNWGKDTQYF. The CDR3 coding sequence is TGTGCCAGCAGTGACAACTGGGGGAAAGATACGCAGTATTTT.

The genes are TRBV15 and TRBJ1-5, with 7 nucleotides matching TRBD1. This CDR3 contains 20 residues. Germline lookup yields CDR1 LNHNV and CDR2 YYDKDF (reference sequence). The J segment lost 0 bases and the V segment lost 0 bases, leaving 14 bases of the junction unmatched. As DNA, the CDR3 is TGTGCCACCAGCAGAGATCTGGGGGACAGTAGCCTGGGTAGCAATCAGCCCCAGCATTTT. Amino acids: CATSRDLGDSSLGSNQPQHF.

This CDR3 is CASGRDRASYNEQFF. The CDR3 coding sequence is TGCGCCAGCGGCCGGGACAGGGCTTCCTACAATGAGCAGTTCTTC. This rearrangement joins TRBV5-1 to TRBJ2-1; 9 bases match TRBD1. This CDR3 has 15 amino acids. The germline V gene encodes CDR1 SGHRS and CDR2 YFSETQ. Trimming took 7 bases from V and 1 from J; bases not matched to a gene: 6.

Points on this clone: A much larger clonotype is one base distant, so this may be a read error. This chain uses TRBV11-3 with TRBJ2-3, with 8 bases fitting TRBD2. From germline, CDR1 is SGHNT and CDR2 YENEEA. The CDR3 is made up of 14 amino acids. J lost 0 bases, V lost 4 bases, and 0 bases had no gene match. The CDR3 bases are TGTGCCAGCAGCTCTAGCGGGAGCACAGATACGCAGTATTTT. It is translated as CASSSSGSTDTQYF.

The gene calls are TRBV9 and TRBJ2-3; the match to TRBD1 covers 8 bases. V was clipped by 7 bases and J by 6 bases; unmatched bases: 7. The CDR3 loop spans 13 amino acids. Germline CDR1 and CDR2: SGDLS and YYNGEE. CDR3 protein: CASGGTGGDTQYF. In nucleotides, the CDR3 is TGTGCCAGCGGGGGGACAGGTGGCGATACGCAGTATTTT.

CDR3 sequence (DNA): TGCGCCAGCAGCTTACAGGGTCATGAAGAAAAACTGTTTTTT. This sequence encodes CASSLQGHEEKLFF. V usage is TRBV5-1 and J usage is TRBJ1-4; D possibly corresponds to TRBD1 (6 bases). The CDR3 has 14 residues. Germline values: CDR1 SGHRS, CDR2 YFSETQ. V dropped 2 bases and J dropped 8 bases, with 13 bases sitting between them.

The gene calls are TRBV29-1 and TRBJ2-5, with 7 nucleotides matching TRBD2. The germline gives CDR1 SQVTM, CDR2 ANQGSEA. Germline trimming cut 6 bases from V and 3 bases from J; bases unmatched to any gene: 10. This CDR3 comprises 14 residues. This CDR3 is CSVPVTSAEETQYF. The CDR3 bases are TGCAGCGTCCCGGTTACTAGCGCCGAAGAGACCCAGTACTTC.

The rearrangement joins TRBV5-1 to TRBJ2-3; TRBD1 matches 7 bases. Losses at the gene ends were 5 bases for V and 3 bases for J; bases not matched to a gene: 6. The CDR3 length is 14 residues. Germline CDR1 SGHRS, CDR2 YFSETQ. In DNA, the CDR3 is TGCGCCAGCAGAAGACAGGGTATGACAGATACGCAGTATTTT. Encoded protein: CASRRQGMTDTQYF.

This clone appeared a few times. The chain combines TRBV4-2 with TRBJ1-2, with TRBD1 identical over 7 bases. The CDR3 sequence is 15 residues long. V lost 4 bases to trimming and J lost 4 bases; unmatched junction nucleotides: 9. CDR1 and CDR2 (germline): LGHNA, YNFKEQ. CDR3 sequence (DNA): TGTGCCAGCAGCCTTGGCGCGACAGGGATCTATGGCTACACCTTC. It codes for CASSLGATGIYGYTF.

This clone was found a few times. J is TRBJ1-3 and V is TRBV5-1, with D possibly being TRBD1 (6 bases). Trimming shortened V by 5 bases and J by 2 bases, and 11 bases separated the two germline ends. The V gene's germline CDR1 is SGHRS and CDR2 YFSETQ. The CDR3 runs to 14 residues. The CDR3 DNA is TGCGCCAGCAGTTCAGGGGCAGCTGGAAACACCATATATTTT. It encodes CASSSGAAGNTIYF. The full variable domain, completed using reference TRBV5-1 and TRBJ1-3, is KAGVTQTPRYLIKTRGQQVTLSCSPISGHRSVSWYQQTPGQGLQFLFEYFSETQRNKGNFPGRFSGRQFSNSRSEMNVSTLELGDSALYLCASSSGAAGNTIYFGEGSWLTVV.

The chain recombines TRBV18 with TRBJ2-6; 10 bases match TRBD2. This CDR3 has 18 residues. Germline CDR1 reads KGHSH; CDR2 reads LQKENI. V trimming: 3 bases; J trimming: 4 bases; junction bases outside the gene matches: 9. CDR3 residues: CASSPLSSGRGGANVLTF. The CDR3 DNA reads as TGTGCCAGCTCACCGCTTTCTAGCGGGAGAGGAGGGGCCAACGTCCTGACTTTC.

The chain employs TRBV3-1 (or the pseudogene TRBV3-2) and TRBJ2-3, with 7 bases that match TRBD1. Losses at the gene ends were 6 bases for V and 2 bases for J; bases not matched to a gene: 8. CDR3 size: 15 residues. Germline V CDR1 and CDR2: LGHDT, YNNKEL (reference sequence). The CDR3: CASRRGQTYTDTQYF. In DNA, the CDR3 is TGTGCCAGCAGACGGGGACAGACATACACAGATACGCAGTATTTT.

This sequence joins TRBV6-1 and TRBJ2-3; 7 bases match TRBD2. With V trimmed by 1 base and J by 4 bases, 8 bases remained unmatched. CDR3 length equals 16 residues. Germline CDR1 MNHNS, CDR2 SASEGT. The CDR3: CASSEEGGRGADTQYF. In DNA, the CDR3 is TGTGCCAGCAGTGAAGAAGGCGGGAGAGGCGCAGATACGCAGTATTTT.

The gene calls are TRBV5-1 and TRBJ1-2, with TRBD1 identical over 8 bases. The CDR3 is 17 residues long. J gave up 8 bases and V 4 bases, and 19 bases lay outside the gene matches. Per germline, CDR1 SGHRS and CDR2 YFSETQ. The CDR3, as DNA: TGCGCCAGCAGCCCAAGACAGGGGTCCCTACCACTTTCAGGCTACACCTTC. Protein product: CASSPRQGSLPLSGYTF.

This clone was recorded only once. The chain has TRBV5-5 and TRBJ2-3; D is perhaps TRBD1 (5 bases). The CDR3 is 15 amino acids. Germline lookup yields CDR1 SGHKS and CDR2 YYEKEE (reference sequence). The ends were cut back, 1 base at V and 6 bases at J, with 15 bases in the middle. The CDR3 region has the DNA TGTGCCAGCAGCTTGTCCCAGGGTAGACTTGATACGCAGTATTTT. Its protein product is CASSLSQGRLDTQYF. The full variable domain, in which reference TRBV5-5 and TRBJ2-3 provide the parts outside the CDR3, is DAGVTQSPTHLIKTRGQQVTLRCSPISGHKSVSWYQQVLGQGPQFIFQYYEKEERGRGNFPDRFSARQFPNYSSELNVNALLLGDSALYLCASSLSQGRLDTQYFGPGTRLTVL.

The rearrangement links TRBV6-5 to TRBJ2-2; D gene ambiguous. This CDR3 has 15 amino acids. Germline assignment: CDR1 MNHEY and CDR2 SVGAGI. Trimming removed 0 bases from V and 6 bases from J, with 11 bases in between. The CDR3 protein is CASSYSKRAAGELFF. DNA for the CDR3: TGTGCCAGCAGTTACTCGAAGCGTGCGGCCGGGGAGCTGTTTTTT.